This TCR beta chain was documented in a study of T-cell memory formation after mild COVID-19. Regarding the study as a whole: Pre-infection memory harbored some responding clones, suggesting cross-reactive memory joined. Clones contracting over day 15 to 85 were CD4/CD8 balanced, with later expanders leaning CD4+. Contracting CD4+ clones were located mainly in CM and EM, and CD8+ clones in EMRA.

Amplification by 5'RACE using constant-segment primers produced TCR alpha and TCR beta cDNA libraries that carried sample barcodes and UMIs. Via MiXCR, TCRdb re-called the 5' RACE reads, giving one row per CDR3 protein. The data contain 250,000 to 350,000 distinct CDR3 sequences, 16% of them singletons. On this clonotype: Its antigen remains unidentified.

CDR3 length: 12 residues. Germline CDR1 reads MDHEN; CDR2 reads SYDVKM. V lost 8 bases to trimming and J lost 5 bases; unmatched junction nucleotides: 0. This chain uses TRBV28 with TRBJ1-5; 10 bases match TRBD1. Sequencing input: PBMCs or a T cell subset sorted from them (not recorded which). This sequence originates from a man aged 18 to 30 who had mild COVID-19 (a few samples of this study predate the infection). Cell type and time point are not known. CDR3: CASGTGDQPQHF. DNA for the CDR3: TGTGCCAGCGGGACAGGGGATCAGCCCCAGCATTTT.